These 4 T cell receptor beta chains share one sample of origin, sequenced in a study of blood T cells in healthy people across ages. With a J-beta primer mix and a sample-barcoded 5' primer, a second PCR ran roughly 6 to 11 cycles. MiXCR, run by TCRdb on the 5' RACE reads, gives a single entry per CDR3 protein. Of more than 550,000 distinct CDR3 sequences in the sample, about a fifth were seen once. The sample comprised blood. Receptors originate from a man in his 70s in good health.

This clonotype was counted at least ten times. The chain uses TRBV27 and TRBJ2-1; TRBD2 aligns across 15 bases. The CDR3 spans 19 residues. Germline CDR1 is MNHEY and CDR2 is SMNVEV (reference sequence). The V gene end was trimmed by 7 bases and the J gene end by 4 bases; junction bases not matched to a gene: 14. The CDR3 is CASKPGLAGGLSIYNEQFF. The CDR3, as DNA: TGTGCCAGCAAACCGGGACTAGCGGGGGGACTATCAATTTACAATGAGCAGTTCTTC.

The chain employs TRBV5-4 and TRBJ2-7, with TRBD2 matching 9 bases. With 4 bases clipped from V and 2 bases from J, the junction kept 13 bases outside the gene matches. The CDR3 has 17 amino acids. Germline V gene lookup returns CDR1 SGHNT and CDR2 YYREEE (reference sequence). The CDR3 DNA reads TGTGCCAGCAGCCAGGGGGGGCTAGCGGGGTGGACCTACGAGCAGTACTTC. Protein sequence: CASSQGGLAGWTYEQYF.

This rearrangement joins TRBV6-5 to TRBJ1-4; TRBD1 aligns across 9 bases. This CDR3 is 17 amino acids long. Germline values: CDR1 MNHEY, CDR2 SVGAGI. The junction had 8 bases not matched to a gene; V was cut back by 6 bases and J by 0 bases. CDR3 amino acids: CASSSGTGITTNEKLFF. The CDR3 DNA follows: TGTGCCAGCAGCTCCGGGACAGGGATAACAACTAATGAAAAACTGTTTTTT.

This clonotype appeared once. A much more abundant neighbour one base away suggests this may be a read error. J is TRBJ2-1 and V is TRBV12-3 or TRBV12-4; unclear D gene. This CDR3 comprises 15 residues. V dropped 4 bases and J dropped 0 bases, with 10 bases sitting between them. The CDR3 spells CASSSEPSSYNEQFF. The DNA of the CDR3 is TGTGCCAGCAGTTCCGAACCGAGCTCCTACAATGAGCAGTTCTTC.